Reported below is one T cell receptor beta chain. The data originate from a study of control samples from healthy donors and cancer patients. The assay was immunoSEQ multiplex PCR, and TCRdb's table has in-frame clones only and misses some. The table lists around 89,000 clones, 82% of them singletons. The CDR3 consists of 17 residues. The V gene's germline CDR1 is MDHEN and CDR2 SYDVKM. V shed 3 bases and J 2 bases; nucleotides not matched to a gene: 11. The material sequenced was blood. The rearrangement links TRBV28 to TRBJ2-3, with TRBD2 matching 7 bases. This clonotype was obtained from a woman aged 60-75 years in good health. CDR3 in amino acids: CASSFGSGVGLTDTQYF. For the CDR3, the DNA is TGTGCCAGCAGTTTTGGAAGCGGGGTAGGCCTCACAGATACGCAGTATTTT.